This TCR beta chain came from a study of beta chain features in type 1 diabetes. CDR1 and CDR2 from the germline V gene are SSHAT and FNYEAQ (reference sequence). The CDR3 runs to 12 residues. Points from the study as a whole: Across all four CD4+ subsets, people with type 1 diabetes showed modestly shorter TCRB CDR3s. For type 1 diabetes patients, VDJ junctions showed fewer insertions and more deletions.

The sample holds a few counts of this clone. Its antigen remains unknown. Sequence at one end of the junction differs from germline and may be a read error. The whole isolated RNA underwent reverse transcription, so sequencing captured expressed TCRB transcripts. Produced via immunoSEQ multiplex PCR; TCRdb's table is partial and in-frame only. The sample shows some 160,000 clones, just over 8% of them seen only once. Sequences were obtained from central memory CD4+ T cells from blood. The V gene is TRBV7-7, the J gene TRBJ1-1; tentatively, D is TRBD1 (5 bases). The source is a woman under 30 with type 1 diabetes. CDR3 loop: CASTRRGTEAFF. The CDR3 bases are TGTGCTAGCACAAGAAGGGGTACTGAAGCTTTCTTT.